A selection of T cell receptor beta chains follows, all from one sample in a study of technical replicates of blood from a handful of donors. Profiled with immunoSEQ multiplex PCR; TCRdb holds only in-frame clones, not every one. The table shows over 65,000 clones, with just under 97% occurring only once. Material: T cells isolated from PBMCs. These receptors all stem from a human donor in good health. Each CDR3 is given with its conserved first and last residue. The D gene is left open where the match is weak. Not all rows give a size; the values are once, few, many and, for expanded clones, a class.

DNA: TGTGCCAGCAGCCTTTGGGGTCTAGCGGAGCTCACAGATACGCAGTATTTT
CDR3: CASSLWGLAELTDTQYF
V: TRBV27
size: NA
J: TRBJ2-3
D: TRBD2

DNA: TGTGCCAGCTCACAGGCGGAACCCCAAGAGACCCAGTACTTC
CDR3: CASSQAEPQETQYF
V: TRBV18
size: NA
J: TRBJ2-5
D: NA

DNA: TGTGCCAGCAGTTTCATGGCAGGGCGCCCACTCCACACTGAAGCTTTCTTT
CDR3: CASSFMAGRPLHTEAFF
V: TRBV28
size: NA
J: TRBJ1-1
D: NA

DNA: TGTGCCTGGAGTAGCGGGGGGGAGGTAGATACGCAGTATTTT
CDR3: CAWSSGGEVDTQYF
V: TRBV30
size: NA
J: TRBJ2-3
D: TRBD2

DNA: TGTGCCAGCAGCTTAGGGGACAGGGGGCGAGACGAGCAGTACTTC
CDR3: CASSLGDRGRDEQYF
V: TRBV7-9
size: NA
J: TRBJ2-7
D: TRBD1

DNA: TGTGCCAGCAGCCAAGACCCTTGGGGGACAGTGAACGGTGGCTACACCTTC
CDR3: CASSQDPWGTVNGGYTF
V: TRBV4-2
size: once
J: TRBJ1-2
D: TRBD1

DNA: TGTGCCAGCAGCCCCCGGGACAGGGTCTCCACTGAAGCTTTCTTT
CDR3: CASSPRDRVSTEAFF
V: TRBV11-1
size: NA
J: TRBJ1-1
D: TRBD1

DNA: TGTGCCAGCAGCCAAGATCCTCCAGAAAAGAACACTGAAGCTTTCTTT
CDR3: CASSQDPPEKNTEAFF
V: TRBV14
size: NA
J: TRBJ1-1
D: NA

DNA: TGTGCCAGCAGCTTAGCGTCGGCAGGGGCGAACACCGGGGAGCTGTTTTTT
CDR3: CASSLASAGANTGELFF
V: TRBV11-1
size: NA
J: TRBJ2-2
D: NA

DNA: TGTGCCAGCAGCTTTGACAAGAACTATGGCTACACCTTC
CDR3: CASSFDKNYGYTF
V: TRBV7-9
size: NA
J: TRBJ1-2
D: NA

DNA: TGTGCCAGCAGTTTCGCCACAGAGAACACTGAAGCTTTCTTT
CDR3: CASSFATENTEAFF
V: TRBV6-1
size: NA
J: TRBJ1-1
D: NA

DNA: TGTGCCAGCAGTGAAGTCTCAGTCCGCTATGGCTACACCTTC
CDR3: CASSEVSVRYGYTF
V: TRBV2
size: NA
J: TRBJ1-2
D: NA

DNA: TGCGCCAGCAGTCAATCTGAACTGCCTAGCGGGCTTAGCAATCAGCCCCAGCATTTT
CDR3: CASSQSELPSGLSNQPQHF
V: TRBV23-1
size: NA
J: TRBJ1-5
D: NA

DNA: TGCGCCAGCAGCTTAAGCAACTCTCAAATGGATACGCAGTATTTT
CDR3: CASSLSNSQMDTQYF
V: TRBV5-1
size: NA
J: TRBJ2-3
D: NA

DNA: TGTGCCAGCAGCTACAGTCCAGGGGTTACTGAAGCTTTCTTT
CDR3: CASSYSPGVTEAFF
V: TRBV7-8
size: NA
J: TRBJ1-1
D: NA

DNA: TGTGCCAGCTCACCACCATACGGACAGGCAGATTACGAGCAGTACTTC
CDR3: CASSPPYGQADYEQYF
V: TRBV18
size: NA
J: TRBJ2-7
D: TRBD1

DNA: TGTGCCCGCGAGGCTCCCGGGGAGCTGTTTTTT
CDR3: CAREAPGELFF
V: TRBV7-9
size: NA
J: TRBJ2-2
D: NA

DNA: TGTGCCAGTAGTATTGGGGGGACAGACTCCTACGAGCAGTACTTC
CDR3: CASSIGGTDSYEQYF
V: TRBV19
size: NA
J: TRBJ2-7
D: NA

DNA: TGTGCCAGCAGAGATGACAGCGTTATACCCTCTAACTATGGCTACACCTTC
CDR3: CASRDDSVIPSNYGYTF
V: TRBV28
size: NA
J: TRBJ1-2
D: NA

DNA: TGTGCCAGCTCCTTCAGGGGCATGTGGGAGCAGTACTTC
CDR3: CASSFRGMWEQYF
V: TRBV27
size: NA
J: TRBJ2-7
D: NA

DNA: TGTGCCAGCAGGGGGATAGACAGGAACTATGGCTACACCTTC
CDR3: CASRGIDRNYGYTF
V: TRBV5-4
size: NA
J: TRBJ1-2
D: NA

DNA: TGTGCCAGCAGTGACCTTACAGGGAACAATGAGCAGTTCTTC
CDR3: CASSDLTGNNEQFF
V: TRBV2
size: NA
J: TRBJ2-1
D: NA

DNA: TGTGCCAGCAGGCCGAGGCGGGGCCTCAATCAGCCCCAGCATTTT
CDR3: CASRPRRGLNQPQHF
V: TRBV28
size: NA
J: TRBJ1-5
D: NA

DNA: TGCGCCAGCAGCCCGGGGGGGGCCTACGAGCAGTACTTC
CDR3: CASSPGGAYEQYF
V: TRBV5-1
size: NA
J: TRBJ2-7
D: TRBD2

DNA: TGCGCCAGCAGCCTCCAGCCTTCAGGCTCTGGAAACACCATATATTTT
CDR3: CASSLQPSGSGNTIYF
V: TRBV5-1
size: NA
J: TRBJ1-3
D: NA

DNA: TGTGCCAGCAGTGTCGGGTCCCTGAATGAAAAACTGTTTTTT
CDR3: CASSVGSLNEKLFF
V: TRBV25-1
size: NA
J: TRBJ1-4
D: NA

DNA: TGCGCCAGCAGCGTAGGGAGTGGGCCAGATACGCAGTATTTT
CDR3: CASSVGSGPDTQYF
V: TRBV5-1
size: NA
J: TRBJ2-3
D: NA

DNA: TGCGCCAGCAGCCAAGCTCCAGACAGGACCAACTATGGCTACACCTTC
CDR3: CASSQAPDRTNYGYTF
V: TRBV4-1
size: NA
J: TRBJ1-2
D: NA

DNA: TGTGCCAGCAGTGAAGCTCCGGGACAGAGTCAGGTCACCTTC
CDR3: CASSEAPGQSQVTF
V: TRBV6-1
size: NA
J: TRBJ1-2
D: TRBD1

DNA: TGTGCCAGCGACGGACAGTTTAATGAAAAACTGTTTTTT
CDR3: CASDGQFNEKLFF
V: TRBV7-9
size: NA
J: TRBJ1-4
D: NA

DNA: TGCGCCAGCAGCCCAACAGGGGGCAACCACGAGCAGTACTTC
CDR3: CASSPTGGNHEQYF
V: TRBV5-1
size: NA
J: TRBJ2-7
D: TRBD1

DNA: TGTGCCAGCAGCTTGGGGCTTGGCTACACCTTC
CDR3: CASSLGLGYTF
V: TRBV5-6
size: once
J: TRBJ1-2
D: NA

DNA: TGCGCCAGCAGCGGGGACAGGGGAACAGATACGCAGTATTTT
CDR3: CASSGDRGTDTQYF
V: TRBV10-2
size: NA
J: TRBJ2-3
D: TRBD1

DNA: TGTGCCAGCACTGGGAGCACTGAAGCTTTCTTT
CDR3: CASTGSTEAFF
V: TRBV6-5
size: NA
J: TRBJ1-1
D: NA

DNA: TGTGCCAGCAGCTCATGGGACAGAGCCTACGAGCAGTACTTC
CDR3: CASSSWDRAYEQYF
V: TRBV11-2
size: NA
J: TRBJ2-7
D: TRBD1

DNA: TGTGCCAGCAGCTCGACAGGGAGCACAGATACGCAGTATTTT
CDR3: CASSSTGSTDTQYF
V: TRBV5-4
size: once
J: TRBJ2-3
D: TRBD1

DNA: TGTGCCAGCAGCTTGGGTGGACTAGCGGTCGAGCAGTACTTC
CDR3: CASSLGGLAVEQYF
V: TRBV5-4
size: NA
J: TRBJ2-7
D: TRBD2

DNA: TGTGCCAGCAGTTCAGGGAAAGATGGCTACACCTTC
CDR3: CASSSGKDGYTF
V: TRBV28
size: NA
J: TRBJ1-2
D: NA

DNA: TGCACCAGCAGCCTCGGGACTTCTCAGTACTTC
CDR3: CTSSLGTSQYF
V: TRBV1
size: NA
J: TRBJ2-7
D: NA

DNA: TGTGCCAGCAGCTCCCCTTTTCACGAGCAGTACTTC
CDR3: CASSSPFHEQYF
V: TRBV7-9
size: NA
J: TRBJ2-7
D: NA

DNA: TGTGCCAGCAGCCTAGGACAGGTACGGATCTACGAGCAGTACTTC
CDR3: CASSLGQVRIYEQYF
V: TRBV7-9
size: NA
J: TRBJ2-7
D: TRBD1

DNA: TGTGCCAGCAGTGCCTCGGGACAGGGGGCCAGCTCGGGACAAGAGACCCAGTACTTC
CDR3: CASSASGQGASSGQETQYF
V: TRBV6-1
size: NA
J: TRBJ2-5
D: TRBD1

DNA: TGTGCCATCAGGTGGACTAGCTCAACCGGGGAGCTGTTTTTT
CDR3: CAIRWTSSTGELFF
V: TRBV10-3
size: NA
J: TRBJ2-2
D: TRBD2

DNA: TGTGCCACCGTCTCGGGCGGGGGTGGCTACACCTTC
CDR3: CATVSGGGGYTF
V: TRBV27
size: NA
J: TRBJ1-2
D: NA

DNA: TGCGCCAGCAGTGAGTCCGGACAGGCGCGTGGCTACACCTTC
CDR3: CASSESGQARGYTF
V: TRBV10-1
size: NA
J: TRBJ1-2
D: TRBD1

DNA: TGTGCCAGCAGTGTCCTCAGGAACACCGGGGAGCTGTTTTTT
CDR3: CASSVLRNTGELFF
V: TRBV2
size: NA
J: TRBJ2-2
D: NA

DNA: TGTGCCACCAGTCAGAGTTGGTTGGACTTGGAGACCCAGTACTTC
CDR3: CATSQSWLDLETQYF
V: TRBV15
size: NA
J: TRBJ2-5
D: NA

DNA: TGTGCCAGTGCGGGACTAGCGGGGCCTAACTCCTACAATGAGCAGTTCTTC
CDR3: CASAGLAGPNSYNEQFF
V: TRBV11-3
size: once
J: TRBJ2-1
D: TRBD2

DNA: TGCGCCAGCAGCCAAGGGGGGAACGGGAGGACAGATACGCAGTATTTT
CDR3: CASSQGGNGRTDTQYF
V: TRBV4-1
size: NA
J: TRBJ2-3
D: TRBD2

DNA: TGCGCCAGCAGCGAACCCCAGGGGGTTGGATATGGCTACACCTTC
CDR3: CASSEPQGVGYGYTF
V: TRBV4-1
size: NA
J: TRBJ1-2
D: TRBD1

DNA: TGCAGCGTTGTAGCTAGCTCCTACGAGCAGTACTTC
CDR3: CSVVASSYEQYF
V: TRBV29-1
size: NA
J: TRBJ2-7
D: NA

DNA: TGTGCCAGTAGTACCCAGCGGGTCAGCTCTGGGGCCAACGTCCTGACTTTC
CDR3: CASSTQRVSSGANVLTF
V: TRBV19
size: NA
J: TRBJ2-6
D: NA